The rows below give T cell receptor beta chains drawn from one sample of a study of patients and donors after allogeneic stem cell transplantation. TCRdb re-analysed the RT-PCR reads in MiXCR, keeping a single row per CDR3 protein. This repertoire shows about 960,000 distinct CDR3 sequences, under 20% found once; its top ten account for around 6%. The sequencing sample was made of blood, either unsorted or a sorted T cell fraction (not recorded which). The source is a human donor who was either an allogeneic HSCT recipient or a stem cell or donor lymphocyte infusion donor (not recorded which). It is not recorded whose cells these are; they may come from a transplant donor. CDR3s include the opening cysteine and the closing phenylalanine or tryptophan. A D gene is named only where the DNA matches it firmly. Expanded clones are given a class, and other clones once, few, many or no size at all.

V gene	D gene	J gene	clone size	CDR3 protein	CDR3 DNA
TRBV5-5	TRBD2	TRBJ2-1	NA	CASSFDSGYNEQFF	TGTGCCAGCAGCTTTGATAGCGGGTACAATGAGCAGTTCTTC
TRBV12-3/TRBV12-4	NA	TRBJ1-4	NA	CASRAETNEKLFF	TGTGCCAGCAGAGCGGAGACTAATGAAAAACTGTTTTTT
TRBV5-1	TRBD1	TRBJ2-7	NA	CASSNTGGDYEQYF	TGCGCCAGCAGTAATACAGGGGGCGACTACGAGCAGTACTTC
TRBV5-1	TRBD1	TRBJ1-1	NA	CASSLRAGGNTEAFF	TGCGCCAGCAGCTTGCGGGCAGGGGGTAACACTGAAGCTTTCTTT
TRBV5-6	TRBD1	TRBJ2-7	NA	CASSVPGQGNEQYF	TGTGCCAGCAGCGTACCGGGACAGGGTAACGAGCAGTACTTC
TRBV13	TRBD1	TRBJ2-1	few	CASSLGQGPHEQFF	TGTGCCAGCAGCCTCGGACAGGGCCCCCATGAGCAGTTCTTC
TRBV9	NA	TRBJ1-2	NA	CASSVMGINYGYTF	TGTGCCAGCAGCGTAATGGGGATAAACTATGGCTACACCTTC
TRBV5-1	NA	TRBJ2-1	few	CASSLGQFDEQFF	TGCGCCAGCAGCTTGGGACAGTTCGATGAGCAGTTCTTC
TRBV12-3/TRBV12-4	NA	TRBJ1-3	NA	CASSFNRGNTIYF	TGTGCCAGCAGTTTCAATCGTGGAAACACCATATATTTT
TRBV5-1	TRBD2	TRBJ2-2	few	CASSLSHAGGPTGELFF	TGCGCCAGCAGCTTAAGTCACGCGGGAGGGCCCACCGGGGAGCTGTTTTTT
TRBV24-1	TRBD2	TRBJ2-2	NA	CATSTTSGISGELFF	TGTGCCACCAGTACGACTAGCGGGATCTCCGGGGAGCTGTTTTTT
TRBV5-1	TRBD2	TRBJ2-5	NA	CASSAAGTSGGETQYF	TGCGCCAGCAGCGCGGCCGGGACTAGCGGCGGAGAGACCCAGTACTTC
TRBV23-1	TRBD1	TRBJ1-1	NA	CASSRDRGLVTEAFF	TGCGCCAGCAGCCGGGACAGGGGGCTCGTCACTGAAGCTTTCTTT
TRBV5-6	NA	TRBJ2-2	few	CASSYYRGNTGELFF	TGTGCCAGCAGCTACTATAGGGGAAACACCGGGGAGCTGTTTTTT
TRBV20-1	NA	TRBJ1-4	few	CSARDPRPGFYEKLFF	TGCAGTGCTAGAGATCCACGGCCAGGGTTTTATGAAAAACTGTTTTTT
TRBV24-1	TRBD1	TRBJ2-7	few	CATSDWGQASYEQYF	TGTGCCACCAGTGATTGGGGACAGGCTTCCTACGAGCAGTACTTC
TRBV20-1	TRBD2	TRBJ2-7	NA	CSAPKKASGSYEQYF	TGCAGTGCTCCTAAAAAGGCTAGCGGGAGCTACGAGCAGTACTTC
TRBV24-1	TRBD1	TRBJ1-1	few	CATSDPGRQGPMNTEAFF	TGTGCCACCAGTGACCCCGGGAGACAGGGTCCCATGAACACTGAAGCTTTCTTT
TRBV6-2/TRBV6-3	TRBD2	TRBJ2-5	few	CASRSGGGGETQYF	TGTGCCAGCAGAAGCGGGGGGGGCGGAGAGACCCAGTACTTC
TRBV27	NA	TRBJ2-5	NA	CASSSQGWGTQYF	TGTGCCAGCAGTTCCCAGGGTTGGGGGACCCAGTACTTC
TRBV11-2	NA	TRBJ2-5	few	CASSFAGEYETQYF	TGTGCCAGCAGCTTCGCCGGAGAGTACGAGACCCAGTACTTC
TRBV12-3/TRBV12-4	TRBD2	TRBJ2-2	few	CASSLGGDYGELFF	TGTGCCAGCAGTTTAGGAGGGGACTACGGGGAGCTGTTTTTT
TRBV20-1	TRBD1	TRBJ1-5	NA	CSTLRQGAQPQHF	TGCAGTACCTTGAGACAGGGCGCTCAGCCCCAGCATTTT
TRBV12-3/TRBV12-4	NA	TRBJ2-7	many	CASTLGPRPSYEQYF	TGTGCCAGCACCCTTGGCCCAAGGCCTTCCTACGAGCAGTACTTC
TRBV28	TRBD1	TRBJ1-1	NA	CASSSNHLRDRVFEAFF	TGTGCCAGCAGTTCTAATCACCTCCGGGACAGGGTTTTTGAAGCTTTCTTT
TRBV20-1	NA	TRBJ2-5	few	CSAILGFKETQYF	TGCAGTGCCATCCTGGGATTCAAAGAGACCCAGTACTTC